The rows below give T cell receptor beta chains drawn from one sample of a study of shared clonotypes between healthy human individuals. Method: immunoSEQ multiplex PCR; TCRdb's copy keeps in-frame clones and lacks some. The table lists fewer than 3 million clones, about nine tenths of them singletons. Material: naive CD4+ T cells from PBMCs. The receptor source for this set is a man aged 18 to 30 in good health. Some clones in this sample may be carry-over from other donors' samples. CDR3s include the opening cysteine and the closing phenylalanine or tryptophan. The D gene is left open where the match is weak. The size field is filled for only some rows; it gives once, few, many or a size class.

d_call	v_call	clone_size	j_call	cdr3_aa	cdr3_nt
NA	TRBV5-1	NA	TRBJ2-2	CASSLEGTGELFF	TGCGCCAGCAGCTTGGAAGGGACCGGGGAGCTGTTTTTT
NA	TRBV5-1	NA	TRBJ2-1	CASSLDRDNEQFF	TGCGCCAGCAGCTTGGACAGAGACAATGAGCAGTTCTTC
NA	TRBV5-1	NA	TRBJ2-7	CASSLGGSTREQYF	TGCGCCAGCAGCTTGGGGGGGAGCACCCGCGAGCAGTACTTC
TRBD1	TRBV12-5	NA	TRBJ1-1	CASGRDRAEAFF	TGTGCTAGTGGTCGGGACAGGGCTGAAGCTTTCTTT
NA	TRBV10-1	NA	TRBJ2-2	CASRGDANTGELFF	TGCGCCAGCAGGGGAGATGCGAACACCGGGGAGCTGTTTTTT
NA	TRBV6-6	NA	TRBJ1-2	CASSYYSWAGYTF	TGTGCCAGCAGTTACTACAGTTGGGCTGGCTACACCTTC
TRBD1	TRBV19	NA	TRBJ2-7	CASSKGTGTYEQYF	TGTGCCAGTAGTAAGGGGACAGGGACCTACGAGCAGTACTTC
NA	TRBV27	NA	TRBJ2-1	CASSRTNYNEQFF	TGTGCCAGCAGTAGGACAAACTACAATGAGCAGTTCTTC
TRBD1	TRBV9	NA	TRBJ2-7	CASSVGQGAYEQYF	TGTGCCAGCAGCGTAGGTCAGGGGGCCTACGAGCAGTACTTC
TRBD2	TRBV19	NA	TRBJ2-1	CASSGLAGGSYNEQFF	TGTGCCAGTAGCGGACTAGCGGGAGGCTCATACAATGAGCAGTTCTTC
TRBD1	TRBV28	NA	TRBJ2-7	CASRGQGGEQYF	TGTGCCAGCCGCGGACAGGGCGGCGAGCAGTACTTC
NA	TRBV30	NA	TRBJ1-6	CAWRTVNSPLHF	TGTGCCTGGAGGACGGTCAATTCACCCCTCCACTTT
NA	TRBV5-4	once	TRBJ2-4	CASSLPGANGNIQYF	TGTGCCAGCAGTCTCCCCGGGGCAAATGGGAACATTCAGTACTTC
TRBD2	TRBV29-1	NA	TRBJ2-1	CSVATSGGSYNEQFF	TGCAGCGTGGCAACTAGCGGAGGTTCCTACAATGAGCAGTTCTTC